This T cell receptor beta chain was observed in a study of CD8 T cells in Susac syndrome. About the research overall: Sequencing included Susac syndrome patients, 5 or 6 of them with active disease and under ten in remission.

Study results and limitations: There was no clonal expansion in the CD4+ T cell repertoires of Susac syndrome.

As concerns this clonotype: As yet, its antigen is unknown.

Reverse transcription of about 0.5 to 1 ug RNA used random hexamers. The CDR3 of TCR beta was amplified by immunoSEQ multiplex PCR across 54 Vbeta and 13 Jbeta. TCRdb passed the immunoSEQ multiplex PCR reads through MiXCR, listing each CDR3 protein once. The profile covers about 140,000 distinct CDR3 sequences, with roughly 94% appearing a single time and roughly 0.15% taken by the ten largest. Trimming left V 4 bases short and J 10 bases short, with 11 bases between. The CDR3 is 12 amino acids. The germline CDR1 and CDR2 sequences are LGHDT and YNNKEL (reference sequence). As judged by recently defined diagnostic criteria, patients with Susac syndrome had definite or probable disease.

This clonotype originated in a human donor with Susac syndrome. The material sequenced was CD4+ T cells from PBMCs. This chain links TRBV3-1 with TRBJ2-1, with D tentatively TRBD1 (6 bases). The CDR3 region has the DNA TGTGCCAGCAGCCCCGTAGGGACAGAGCAGTTCTTC. Translating gives CASSPVGTEQFF.